The rows below give T cell receptor beta chains drawn from one sample of a study of cytomegalovirus exposure and HLA in healthy donors. The assay was immunoSEQ multiplex PCR, and TCRdb's table has in-frame clones only and misses some. The sample records some 140,000 clones, around nine tenths being singletons. Source material: PBMCs. All receptors come from a woman in her 30s in good health and CMV-seronegative. The CDR3 runs from the conserved cysteine through the conserved F or W. The order of the fields is J gene, D gene, clone size, V gene, CDR3 DNA, CDR3 protein. The D gene is left open where the match is weak. The size field is filled for only some rows; it gives once, few, many or a size class.

TRBJ2-2	TRBD2	NA	TRBV6-5	TGTGCCAGCAGTAAAGGGACTAGCTCGGTCGGGGAGCTGTTTTTT	CASSKGTSSVGELFF
TRBJ2-2	NA	NA	TRBV18	TGTGCCAGCTCGCCTCTATGGTCGAACACCGGGGAGCTGTTTTTT	CASSPLWSNTGELFF
TRBJ1-5	NA	NA	TRBV4-1	TGCGCCAGCAGCCAAAGCGGGGAGTTTAGCAATCAGCCCCAGCATTTT	CASSQSGEFSNQPQHF
TRBJ2-7	TRBD1	NA	TRBV6-6	TGTGCCAGCAGGTCGTTAGGACAGGTCTACGAGCAGTACTTC	CASRSLGQVYEQYF
TRBJ2-1	NA	NA	TRBV7-9	TGTGCCAGCAGCTTAGGCCGGCTAGCGAAGGATGAGCAGTTCTTC	CASSLGRLAKDEQFF
TRBJ1-5	TRBD1	NA	TRBV6-7	TGTGCCAGCAGTTACCGACAGGGGGCAAGTCAGCCCCAGCATTTT	CASSYRQGASQPQHF
TRBJ1-5	NA	NA	TRBV27	TGTGCCAGCAGTTTGAGTAGCAATCAGCCCCAGCATTTT	CASSLSSNQPQHF
TRBJ1-6	NA	NA	TRBV11-2	TGTGCCAGCACCAGTTTCAGGGGACCTAATTCACCCCTCCACTTT	CASTSFRGPNSPLHF
TRBJ1-2	NA	once	TRBV19	TGTGCCAGTAGTAGATTCCCCCGGGAAGTAAATGGCTACACCTTC	CASSRFPREVNGYTF
TRBJ1-1	NA	NA	TRBV27	TGTGCCAGCAGCCGACCACGTAGGGGGAACACTGAAGCTTTCTTT	CASSRPRRGNTEAFF
TRBJ2-5	NA	NA	TRBV5-3	TGTGCCAGAAGCTTGGAAGGGGGTCCCTCAATGTACCAAGAGACCCAGTACTTC	CARSLEGGPSMYQETQYF
TRBJ1-1	NA	NA	TRBV29-1	TGCAGCGCAACCAGTTCCATGAACACTGAAGCTTTCTTT	CSATSSMNTEAFF
TRBJ1-2	NA	NA	TRBV7-2	TGTGCCAGCAGCTTAGCGACTCTGGGTGGCTACACCTTC	CASSLATLGGYTF
TRBJ1-1	TRBD1	NA	TRBV19	TGTGCCAGTAGTCACAGGGGGATGAACACTGAAGCTTTCTTT	CASSHRGMNTEAFF
TRBJ2-5	TRBD2	NA	TRBV5-6	TGTGCCAGCAGCCAAGCGGGAGCGGGAGAGACCCAGTACTTC	CASSQAGAGETQYF
TRBJ2-7	NA	NA	TRBV19	TGTGCCAGTAGTCTATCCACTCGGGGTCGGATCGGCGAGCAGTACTTC	CASSLSTRGRIGEQYF
TRBJ2-2	TRBD1	NA	TRBV7-2	TGTGCCAGCAGCTTAGTAGGGACAGGGGGCACCGGGGAGCTGTTTTTT	CASSLVGTGGTGELFF
TRBJ2-3	NA	NA	TRBV13	TGTGCCAGCAGCCACGACCTGGGCGCAGATACGCAGTATTTT	CASSHDLGADTQYF
TRBJ2-1	TRBD2	NA	TRBV5-1	TGCGCCAGCAGCCTAATAGCGGGGGGGGGCAATGAGCAGTTCTTC	CASSLIAGGGNEQFF
TRBJ2-5	NA	NA	TRBV18	TGTGCCAGCTCACCACTCGGGGGACAAGAGACCCAGTACTTC	CASSPLGGQETQYF
TRBJ1-1	NA	NA	TRBV19	TGTGCCAGTGGCCAGACAGTGAACACTGAAGCTTTCTTT	CASGQTVNTEAFF
TRBJ2-7	NA	NA	TRBV6-1	TGTGCCAGCAGTGATTGGGGCATCTCCTACGAGCAGTACTTC	CASSDWGISYEQYF
TRBJ2-5	TRBD2	NA	TRBV5-6	TGTGCCAGCAGCTTGCAACTAGCGGGGGGGCGCAGGGGAGAGACCCAGTACTTC	CASSLQLAGGRRGETQYF
TRBJ2-7	NA	NA	TRBV2	TGTGCCAGCAGTAGGGCCGAGGGCTACGAGCAGTACTTC	CASSRAEGYEQYF
TRBJ1-4	NA	NA	TRBV28	TGTGCCAGCAGTCCCCCCTCGAGGGCCAGTAATGATAAACTGTTTTTT	CASSPPSRASNDKLFF
TRBJ2-7	NA	NA	TRBV29-1	TGCAGCGTGGTTAGCTCCTACGAGCAGTACTTC	CSVVSSYEQYF
TRBJ1-5	NA	NA	TRBV4-1	TGCGCCAGCAGTTCTGGATCGGGGAGGAATCAGCCCCAGCATTTT	CASSSGSGRNQPQHF
TRBJ1-1	NA	once	TRBV15	TGTGCCACCAGCAGAGATGGGCCCCCGGCATGGACTGAAGCTTTCTTT	CATSRDGPPAWTEAFF
TRBJ2-7	NA	NA	TRBV27	TGTGCCAGCAGCCAACGCGCACCCTACGAGCAGTACTTC	CASSQRAPYEQYF
TRBJ1-5	TRBD1	NA	TRBV19	TGTGCCAGTAGTATAGGCGACAGGGGCCGGAATCAGCCCCAGCATTTT	CASSIGDRGRNQPQHF